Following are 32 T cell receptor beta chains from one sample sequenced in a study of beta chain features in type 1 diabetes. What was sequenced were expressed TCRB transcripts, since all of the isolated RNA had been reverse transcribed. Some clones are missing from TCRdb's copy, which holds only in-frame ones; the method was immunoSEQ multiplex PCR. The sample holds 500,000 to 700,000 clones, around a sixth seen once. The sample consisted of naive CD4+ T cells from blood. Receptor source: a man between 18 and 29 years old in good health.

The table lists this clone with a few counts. This CDR3 reads CASSPVSGTGNTEAFF. As DNA, the CDR3 is TGTGCCAGCTCACCGGTTAGTGGGACAGGGAACACTGAAGCTTTCTTT. The genes are TRBV18 and TRBJ1-1; 8 nucleotides agree with TRBD1. The CDR3 runs 16 residues. The ends lost 3 bases at V and 1 base at J; junction bases unmatched: 7. Germline loops: CDR1 KGHSH, CDR2 LQKENI.

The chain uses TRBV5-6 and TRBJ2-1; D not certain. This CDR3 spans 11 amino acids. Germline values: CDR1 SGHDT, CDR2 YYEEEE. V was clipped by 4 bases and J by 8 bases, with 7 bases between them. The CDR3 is CASSPRDEQFF. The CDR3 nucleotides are TGTGCCAGCAGCCCCCGGGATGAGCAGTTCTTC.

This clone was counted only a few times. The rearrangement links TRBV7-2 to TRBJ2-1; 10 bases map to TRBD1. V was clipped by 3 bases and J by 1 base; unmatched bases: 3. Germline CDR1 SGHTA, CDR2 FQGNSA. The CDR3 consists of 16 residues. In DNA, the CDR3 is TGTGCCAGCAGCTTCGGGACAGGGGCATCCTACAATGAGCAGTTCTTC. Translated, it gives CASSFGTGASYNEQFF.

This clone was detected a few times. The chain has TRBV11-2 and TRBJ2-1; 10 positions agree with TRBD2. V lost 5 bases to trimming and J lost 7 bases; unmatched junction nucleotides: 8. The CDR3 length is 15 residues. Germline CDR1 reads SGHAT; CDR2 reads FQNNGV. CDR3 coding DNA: TGTGCCAGCAGCATGAGCGGGGGGGCCTCAAATGAGCAGTTCTTC. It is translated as CASSMSGGASNEQFF.

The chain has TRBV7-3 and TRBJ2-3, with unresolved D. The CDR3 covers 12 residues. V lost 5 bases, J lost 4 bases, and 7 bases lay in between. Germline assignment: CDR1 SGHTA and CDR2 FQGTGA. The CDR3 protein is CASSTGSDTQYF. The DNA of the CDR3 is TGTGCCAGCAGCACTGGGTCAGATACGCAGTATTTT.

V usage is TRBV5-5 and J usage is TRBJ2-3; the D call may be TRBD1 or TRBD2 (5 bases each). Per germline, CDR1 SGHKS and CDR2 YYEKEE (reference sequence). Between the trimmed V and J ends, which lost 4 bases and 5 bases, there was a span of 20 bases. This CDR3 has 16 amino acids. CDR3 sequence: CASSNRGPWAGDTQYF. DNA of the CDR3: TGTGCCAGCAGCAACCGGGGACCCTGGGCTGGAGATACGCAGTATTTT. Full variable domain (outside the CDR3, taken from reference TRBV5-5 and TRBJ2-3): DAGVTQSPTHLIKTRGQQVTLRCSPISGHKSVSWYQQVLGQGPQFIFQYYEKEERGRGNFPDRFSARQFPNYSSELNVNALLLGDSALYLCASSNRGPWAGDTQYFGPGTRLTVL.

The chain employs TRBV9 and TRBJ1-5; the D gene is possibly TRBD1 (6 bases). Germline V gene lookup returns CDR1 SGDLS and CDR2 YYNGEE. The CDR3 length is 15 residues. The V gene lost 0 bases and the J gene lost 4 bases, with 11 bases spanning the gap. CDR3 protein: CASSVGPGENQPQHF. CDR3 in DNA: TGTGCCAGCAGCGTAGGTCCAGGGGAGAATCAGCCCCAGCATTTT.

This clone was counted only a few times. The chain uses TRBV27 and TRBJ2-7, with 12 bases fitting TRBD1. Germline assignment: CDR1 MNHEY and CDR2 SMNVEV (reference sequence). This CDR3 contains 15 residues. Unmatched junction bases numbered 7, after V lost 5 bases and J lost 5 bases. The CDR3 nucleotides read TGTGCCAGCAGTCCAACCGGGACAGGGGGCCACGAGCAGTACTTC. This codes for CASSPTGTGGHEQYF.

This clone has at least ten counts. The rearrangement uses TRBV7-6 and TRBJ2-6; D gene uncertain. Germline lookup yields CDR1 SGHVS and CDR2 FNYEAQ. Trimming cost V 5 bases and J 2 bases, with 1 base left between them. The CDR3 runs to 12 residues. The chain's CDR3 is CASSPGANVLTF. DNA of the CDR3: TGTGCCAGCAGCCCTGGGGCCAACGTCCTGACTTTC.

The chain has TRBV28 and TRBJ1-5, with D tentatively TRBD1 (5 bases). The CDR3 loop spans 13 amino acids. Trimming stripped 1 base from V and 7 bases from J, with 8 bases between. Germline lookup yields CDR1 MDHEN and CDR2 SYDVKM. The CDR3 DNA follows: TGTGCCAGCAGTTTATTACAGGCGCAGCCCCAGCATTTT. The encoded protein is CASSLLQAQPQHF. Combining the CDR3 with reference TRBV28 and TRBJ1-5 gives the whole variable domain DVKVTQSSRYLVKRTGEKVFLECVQDMDHENMFWYRQDPGLGLRLIYFSYDVKMKEKGDIPEGYSVSREKKERFSLILESASTNQTSMYLCASSLLQAQPQHFGDGTRLSIL.

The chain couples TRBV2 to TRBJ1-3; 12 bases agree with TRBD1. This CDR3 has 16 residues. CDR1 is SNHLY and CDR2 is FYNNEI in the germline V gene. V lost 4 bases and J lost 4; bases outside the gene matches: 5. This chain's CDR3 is CASSARGQGAGNTIYF. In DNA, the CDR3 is TGTGCCAGCAGTGCCCGGGGACAGGGGGCGGGAAACACCATATATTTT.

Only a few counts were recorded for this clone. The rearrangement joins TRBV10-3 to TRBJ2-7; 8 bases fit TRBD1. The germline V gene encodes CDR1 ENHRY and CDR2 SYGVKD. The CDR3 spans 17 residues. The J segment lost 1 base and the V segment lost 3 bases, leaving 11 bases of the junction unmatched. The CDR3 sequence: CAISDGGQYRGSYEQYF. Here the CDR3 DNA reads TGTGCCATCAGTGACGGGGGACAGTACAGGGGGTCCTACGAGCAGTACTTC.

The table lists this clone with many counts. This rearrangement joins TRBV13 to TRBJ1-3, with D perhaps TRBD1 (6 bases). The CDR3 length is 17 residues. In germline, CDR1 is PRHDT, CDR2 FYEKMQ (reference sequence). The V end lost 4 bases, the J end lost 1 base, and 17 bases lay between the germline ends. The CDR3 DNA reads TGTGCCAGCAGCTCGGACCGAGCAGGGGTTTCTGGAAACACCATATATTTT. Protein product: CASSSDRAGVSGNTIYF.

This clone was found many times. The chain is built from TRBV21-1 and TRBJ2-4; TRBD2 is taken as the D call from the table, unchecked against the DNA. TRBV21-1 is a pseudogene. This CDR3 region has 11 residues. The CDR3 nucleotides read TGTGCCAGCAGCAGTTTCCGGGATCAGTACTTC. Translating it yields CASSSFRDQYF.

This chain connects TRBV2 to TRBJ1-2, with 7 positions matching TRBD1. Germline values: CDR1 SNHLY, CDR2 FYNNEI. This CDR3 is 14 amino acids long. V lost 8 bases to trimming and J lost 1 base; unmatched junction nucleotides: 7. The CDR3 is CASVRTGHNYGYTF. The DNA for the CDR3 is TGTGCCAGCGTGAGGACAGGTCATAACTATGGCTACACCTTC. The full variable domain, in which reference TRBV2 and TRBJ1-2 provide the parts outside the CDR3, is EPEVTQTPSHQVTQMGQEVILRCVPISNHLYFYWYRQILGQKVEFLVSFYNNEISEKSEIFDDQFSVERPDGSNFTLKIRSTKLEDSAMYFCASVRTGHNYGYTFGSGTRLTVV.

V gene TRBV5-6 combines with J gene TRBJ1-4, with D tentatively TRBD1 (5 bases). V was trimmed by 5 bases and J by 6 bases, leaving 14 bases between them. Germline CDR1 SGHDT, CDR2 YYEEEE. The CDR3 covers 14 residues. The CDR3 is CASSWTGPDEKLFF. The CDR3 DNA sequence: TGTGCCAGCAGTTGGACGGGGCCGGATGAAAAACTGTTTTTT.

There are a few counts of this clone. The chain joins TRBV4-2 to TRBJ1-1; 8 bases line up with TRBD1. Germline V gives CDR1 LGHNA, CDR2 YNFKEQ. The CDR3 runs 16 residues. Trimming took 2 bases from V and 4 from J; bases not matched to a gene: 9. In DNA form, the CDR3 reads TGTGCCAGCAGCCAAAGTCGACAGGGGTTGTCCACTGAAGCTTTCTTT. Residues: CASSQSRQGLSTEAFF.

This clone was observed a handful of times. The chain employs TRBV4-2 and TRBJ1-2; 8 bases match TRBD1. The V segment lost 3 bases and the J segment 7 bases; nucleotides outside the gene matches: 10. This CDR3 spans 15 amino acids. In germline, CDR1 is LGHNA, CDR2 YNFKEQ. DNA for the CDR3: TGTGCCAGCAGCCAGACCCACGGACAGGGTCTTGGCTACACCTTC. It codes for CASSQTHGQGLGYTF.

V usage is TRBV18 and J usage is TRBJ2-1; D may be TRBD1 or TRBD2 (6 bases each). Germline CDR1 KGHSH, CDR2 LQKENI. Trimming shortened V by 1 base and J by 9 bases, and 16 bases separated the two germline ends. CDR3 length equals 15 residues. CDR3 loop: CASSPRGAGLSEQFF. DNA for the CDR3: TGTGCCAGCTCACCACGGGGGGCTGGTTTGAGTGAGCAGTTCTTC.

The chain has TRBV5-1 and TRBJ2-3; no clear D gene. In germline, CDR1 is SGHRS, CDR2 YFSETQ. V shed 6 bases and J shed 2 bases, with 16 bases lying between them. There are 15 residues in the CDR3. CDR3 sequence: CASNIRSQYTDTQYF. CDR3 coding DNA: TGCGCCAGCAACATCCGGTCACAATACACAGATACGCAGTATTTT.

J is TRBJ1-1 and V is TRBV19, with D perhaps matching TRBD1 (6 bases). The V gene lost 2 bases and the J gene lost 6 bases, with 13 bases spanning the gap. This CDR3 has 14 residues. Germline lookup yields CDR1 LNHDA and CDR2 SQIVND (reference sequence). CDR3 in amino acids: CASSIPQGRPEAFF. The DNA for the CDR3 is TGTGCCAGTAGTATACCCCAGGGGCGACCTGAAGCTTTCTTT.

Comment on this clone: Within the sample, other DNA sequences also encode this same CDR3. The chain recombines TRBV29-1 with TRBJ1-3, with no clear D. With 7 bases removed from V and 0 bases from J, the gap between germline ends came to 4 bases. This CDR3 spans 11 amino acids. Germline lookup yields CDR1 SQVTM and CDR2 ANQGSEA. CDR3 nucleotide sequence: TGCAGCGCGAGCTCTGGAAACACCATATATTTT. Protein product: CSASSGNTIYF.

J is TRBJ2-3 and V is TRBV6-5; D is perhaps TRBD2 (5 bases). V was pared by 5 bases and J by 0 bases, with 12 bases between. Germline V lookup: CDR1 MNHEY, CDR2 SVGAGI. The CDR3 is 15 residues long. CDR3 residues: CASSNSVTSTDTQYF. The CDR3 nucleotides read TGTGCCAGCAGTAATAGCGTTACTAGCACAGATACGCAGTATTTT.

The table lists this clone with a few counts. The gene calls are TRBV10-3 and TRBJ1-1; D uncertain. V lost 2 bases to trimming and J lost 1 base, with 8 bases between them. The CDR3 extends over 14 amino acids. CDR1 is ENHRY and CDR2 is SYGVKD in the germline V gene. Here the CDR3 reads CAISEGQTNTEAFF. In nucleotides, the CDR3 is TGTGCCATCAGTGAGGGGCAGACGAACACTGAAGCTTTCTTT.

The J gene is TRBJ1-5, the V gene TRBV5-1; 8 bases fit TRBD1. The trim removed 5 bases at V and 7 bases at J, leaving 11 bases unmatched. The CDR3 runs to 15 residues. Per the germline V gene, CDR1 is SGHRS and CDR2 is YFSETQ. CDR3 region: CASRPTGARSQPQHF. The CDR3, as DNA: TGCGCCAGCAGACCGACAGGGGCGCGTTCCCAGCCCCAGCATTTT.

CDR3 protein: CASSLLNGAYEQYF. The CDR3 DNA reads TGTGCCAGCAGCTTATTGAATGGGGCCTACGAGCAGTACTTC. The J gene is TRBJ2-7, the V gene TRBV7-9; no clear D. CDR3 length: 14 amino acids. V lost 2 bases and J lost 2, with 10 bases in between. Germline V CDR1 and CDR2: SEHNR, FQNEAQ (reference sequence). Full variable domain (remainder filled in from reference TRBV7-9 and TRBJ2-7): DTGVSQNPRHKITKRGQNVTFRCDPISEHNRLYWYRQTLGQGPEFLTYFQNEAQLEKSRLLSDRFSAERPKGSFSTLEIQRTEQGDSAMYLCASSLLNGAYEQYFGPGTRLTVT.

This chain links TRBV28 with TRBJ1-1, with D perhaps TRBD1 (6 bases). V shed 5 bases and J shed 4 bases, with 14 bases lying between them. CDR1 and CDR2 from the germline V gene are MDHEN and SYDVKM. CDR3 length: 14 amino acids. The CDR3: CASSPPGAGTEAFF. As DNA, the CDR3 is TGTGCCAGCAGTCCACCAGGGGCCGGCACTGAAGCTTTCTTT. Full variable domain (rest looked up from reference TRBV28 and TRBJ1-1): DVKVTQSSRYLVKRTGEKVFLECVQDMDHENMFWYRQDPGLGLRLIYFSYDVKMKEKGDIPEGYSVSREKKERFSLILESASTNQTSMYLCASSPPGAGTEAFFGQGTRLTVV.

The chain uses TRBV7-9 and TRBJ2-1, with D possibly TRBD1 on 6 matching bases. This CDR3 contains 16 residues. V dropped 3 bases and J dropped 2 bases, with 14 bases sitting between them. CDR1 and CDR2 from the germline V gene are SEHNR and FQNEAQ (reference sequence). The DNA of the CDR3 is TGTGCCAGCAGCTTGGGAACAGGGAGTACCTACAATGAGCAGTTCTTC. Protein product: CASSLGTGSTYNEQFF. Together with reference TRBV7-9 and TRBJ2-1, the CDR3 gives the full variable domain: DTGVSQNPRHKITKRGQNVTFRCDPISEHNRLYWYRQTLGQGPEFLTYFQNEAQLEKSRLLSDRFSAERPKGSFSTLEIQRTEQGDSAMYLCASSLGTGSTYNEQFFGPGTRLTVL.

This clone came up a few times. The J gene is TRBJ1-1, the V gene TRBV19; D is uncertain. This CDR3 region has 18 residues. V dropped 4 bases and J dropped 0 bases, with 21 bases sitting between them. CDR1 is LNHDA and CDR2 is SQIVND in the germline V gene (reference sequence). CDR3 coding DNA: TGTGCCAGTAGTAAAACTAGGGAAGCATCTAAGATGAACACTGAAGCTTTCTTT. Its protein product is CASSKTREASKMNTEAFF.

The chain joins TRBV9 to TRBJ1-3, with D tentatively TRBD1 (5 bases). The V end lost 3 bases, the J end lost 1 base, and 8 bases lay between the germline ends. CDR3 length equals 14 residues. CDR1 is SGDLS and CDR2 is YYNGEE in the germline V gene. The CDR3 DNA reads TGTGCCAGCAGCGCCAGGGTATCTGGAAACACCATATATTTT. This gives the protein CASSARVSGNTIYF.

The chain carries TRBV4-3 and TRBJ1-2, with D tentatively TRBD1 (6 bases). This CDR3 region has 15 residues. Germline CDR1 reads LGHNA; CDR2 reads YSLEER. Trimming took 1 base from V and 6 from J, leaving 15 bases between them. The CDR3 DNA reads TGCGCCAGCAGCCAAGTAGACAGGCTTGCAAATGGCTACACCTTC. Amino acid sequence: CASSQVDRLANGYTF.

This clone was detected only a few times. The CDR3: CASSLLAEGTDTQYF. CDR3 nucleotide sequence: TGTGCCAGCAGTTTACTAGCGGAGGGCACAGATACGCAGTATTTT. This rearrangement joins TRBV28 to TRBJ2-3, with TRBD2 matching over 7 bases. The CDR3 loop spans 15 amino acids. CDR1 and CDR2 (germline): MDHEN, SYDVKM. With 2 bases clipped from V and 1 base from J, the junction kept 3 bases outside the gene matches.